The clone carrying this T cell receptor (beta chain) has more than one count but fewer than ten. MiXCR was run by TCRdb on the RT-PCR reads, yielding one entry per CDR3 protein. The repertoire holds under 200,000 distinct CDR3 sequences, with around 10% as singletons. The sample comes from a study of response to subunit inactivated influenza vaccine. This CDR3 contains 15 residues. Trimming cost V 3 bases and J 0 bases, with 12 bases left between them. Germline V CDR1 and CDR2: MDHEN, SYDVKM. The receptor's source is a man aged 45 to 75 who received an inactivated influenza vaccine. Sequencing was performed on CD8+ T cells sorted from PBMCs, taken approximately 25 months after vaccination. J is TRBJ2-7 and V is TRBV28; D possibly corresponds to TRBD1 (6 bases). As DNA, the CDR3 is TGTGCCAGCAGTTTTGGCGGCAGGGGCTCCTACGAGCAGTACTTC. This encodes CASSFGGRGSYEQYF.